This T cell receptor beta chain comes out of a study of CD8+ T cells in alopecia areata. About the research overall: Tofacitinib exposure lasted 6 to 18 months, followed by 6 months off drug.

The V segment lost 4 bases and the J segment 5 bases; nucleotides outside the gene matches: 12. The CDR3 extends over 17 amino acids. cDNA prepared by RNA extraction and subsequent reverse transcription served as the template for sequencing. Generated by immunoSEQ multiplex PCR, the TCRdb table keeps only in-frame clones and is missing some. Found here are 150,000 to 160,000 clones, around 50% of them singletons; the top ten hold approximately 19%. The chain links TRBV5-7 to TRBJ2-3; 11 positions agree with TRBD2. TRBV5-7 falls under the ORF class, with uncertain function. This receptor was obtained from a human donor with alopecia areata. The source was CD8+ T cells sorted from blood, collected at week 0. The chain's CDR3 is CASSPAASGGLVDTQYF. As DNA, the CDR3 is TGTGCCAGCAGCCCTGCGGCTAGCGGGGGGTTGGTAGATACGCAGTATTTT.